This record concerns one T cell receptor (beta chain) sequence. This sample stems from a study of T cell repertoires in ileal Crohn's disease. The CDR3 contains 15 residues. Germline CDR1 and CDR2: SGHRS and YFSETQ. V lost 4 bases and J 1 base, leaving 11 bases between the germline ends. Generated by immunoSEQ multiplex PCR, the TCRdb table keeps only in-frame clones and is missing some. The sample shows about 10,000 clones, roughly 85% of them seen only once. Indicated time point: neoterminal ileum biopsy at postoperative endoscopy, about 6 months after surgery. The sequencing input was ileal tissue. This receptor was taken from an adult with Crohn's disease. The rearrangement links TRBV5-1 to TRBJ1-4, with D uncertain. The CDR3 is CASSPRRRTNEKLFF. As DNA, the CDR3 is TGCGCCAGCAGCCCTCGCAGGCGAACTAATGAAAAACTGTTTTTT. Using reference TRBV5-1 and TRBJ1-4 for the parts outside the CDR3, the full variable domain is KAGVTQTPRYLIKTRGQQVTLSCSPISGHRSVSWYQQTPGQGLQFLFEYFSETQRNKGNFPGRFSGRQFSNSRSEMNVSTLELGDSALYLCASSPRRRTNEKLFFGSGTQLSVL.